Listed below are T cell receptor beta chains from one sample, sequenced in a study of Ad26.COV2.S vaccination and SARS-CoV-2 variants. Profiled with immunoSEQ multiplex PCR; TCRdb holds only in-frame clones, not every one. In the table there are hundreds of thousands of clones, 88% of which are singletons. The source material was peripheral blood, sampled in a trial of Ad26.COV2.S vaccine versus placebo. These receptors were collected from a person aged 18-60 years who received the Ad26.COV2.S COVID-19 vaccine or a placebo. CDR3s include the opening cysteine and the closing phenylalanine or tryptophan. A D gene is named only where the DNA matches it firmly. A clone size is listed for some rows: how often the clone was seen (once, few, many), or a class if it is expanded.

j_gene,d_gene,len,abundance,v_gene,CDR3aa,CDR3nt
TRBJ2-5,.,16,once,TRBV6-6,CASFYSSTTHQETQYF,TGTGCCAGCTTCTACAGCAGCACGACCCACCAAGAGACCCAGTACTTC
TRBJ2-5,TRBD1,14,.,TRBV13,CASSLGQGGETQYF,TGTGCCAGCAGCTTGGGACAGGGGGGGGAGACCCAGTACTTC
TRBJ1-2,.,13,.,TRBV30,CAWSVGPTYGYTF,TGTGCCTGGAGTGTGGGCCCTACCTATGGCTACACCTTC
TRBJ2-1,.,15,.,TRBV10-3,CAISGGESSYNEQFF,TGTGCCATCAGTGGAGGGGAAAGCTCCTACAATGAGCAGTTCTTC
TRBJ1-2,TRBD1,16,.,TRBV28,CASSSTRDSGPGGYTF,TGTGCCAGCAGTTCAACCCGGGACAGCGGGCCGGGGGGCTACACCTTC
TRBJ2-1,TRBD1,13,few,TRBV7-9,CASQDRNYNEQFF,TGTGCCAGCCAGGACAGGAATTACAATGAGCAGTTCTTC
TRBJ1-1,.,15,few,TRBV4-3,CASSQDLDTRTEAFF,TGCGCCAGCAGCCAAGATCTTGACACACGCACTGAAGCTTTCTTT
TRBJ2-7,.,14,.,TRBV18,CASSRTRSSYEQYF,TGTGCCAGCTCACGGACAAGAAGCTCCTACGAGCAGTACTTC
TRBJ1-1,.,15,.,TRBV5-4,CASSWTGRGKAEAFF,TGTGCCAGCAGCTGGACCGGGAGGGGGAAAGCTGAAGCTTTCTTT
TRBJ1-4,.,14,.,TRBV7-2,CASSPHTTNEKLFF,TGTGCCAGCAGCCCGCATACAACTAATGAAAAACTGTTTTTT
TRBJ1-6,TRBD1,16,.,TRBV25-1,CASLPDRGGWNSPLHF,TGTGCCAGCCTCCCGGACAGGGGAGGATGGAATTCACCCCTCCACTTT
TRBJ1-4,.,13,.,TRBV7-3,CASSPITNEKLFF,TGTGCCAGCAGCCCTATAACTAATGAAAAACTGTTTTTT